Below are 30 T cell receptor beta chains sequenced from a single sample in a study of blood T cell repertoires in COVID-19 (dated by TCRdb to the early 2020s). The library came from the immunoSEQ multiplex PCR assay. Drawn from immuneACCESS, this table holds only the in-frame rearrangements with V and J called that TCRdb kept. Clones are partly lost; checked studies trace under half to an unresolved V gene and leave the rest unexplained. For this sample the table gives roughly 290,000 clones, of which 75% to 90% were detected only once. The biggest ten clones account for less than 2.5% of the sample. The sequenced sample consisted of PBMCs or T cells enriched from blood (not recorded which). The receptor source for this set is a man aged 25-40 years who had recovered from COVID-19.

The chain links TRBV6-2 or TRBV6-3 to TRBJ1-4; possibly TRBD1 for D (5 bases). The length of the CDR3 is 14 residues. Deletions cut 2 bases from V and 7 bases from J, with 11 bases between. Per the germline V gene, CDR1 is MNHEY and CDR2 is SVGEGT. The CDR3 region has the DNA TGTGCCAGCAGTTACAGGGGTTGGGGTGAAAAACTGTTTTTT. It specifies CASSYRGWGEKLFF.

This clone was seen a handful of times. The V and J genes are TRBV2 and TRBJ2-5; tentative D call: TRBD2 (5 bases). There are 14 residues in the CDR3. V lost 6 bases and J lost 3, with 14 bases in between. Per germline, CDR1 SNHLY and CDR2 FYNNEI. For the CDR3, the DNA is TGTGCCAGCAGGGAGGACCCCACCAAAGAGACCCAGTACTTC. It codes for CASREDPTKETQYF.

The chain recombines TRBV4-1 with TRBJ2-2; 8 nucleotides line up with TRBD2. The CDR3 spans 17 residues. In germline, CDR1 is MGHRA, CDR2 YSYEKL. The trim removed 6 bases at V and 3 bases at J, leaving 12 bases unmatched. This CDR3 is CASSRTSQNTDTGELFF. The CDR3 DNA follows: TGCGCCAGCAGTCGGACTAGCCAAAACACTGACACCGGGGAGCTGTTTTTT.

The V and J genes are TRBV24-1 and TRBJ2-6, with unresolved D. V shed 4 bases and J shed 1 base, with 7 bases lying between them. Germline V gene data show CDR1 as KGHDR and CDR2 as SFDVKD. This CDR3 is built from 15 residues. CDR3 residues: CATSESYSGANVLTF. In DNA form, the CDR3 reads TGTGCCACCAGTGAATCTTATTCTGGGGCCAACGTCCTGACTTTC.

This chain links TRBV4-3 with TRBJ2-6, with 9 bases aligning to TRBD1. Germline V lookup: CDR1 LGHNA, CDR2 YSLEER. There are 18 residues in the CDR3. V lost 3 bases and J lost 0; bases outside the gene matches: 6. The CDR3 reads CASSHYGQGISGANVLTF. In DNA form, the CDR3 reads TGCGCCAGCAGCCATTACGGACAGGGGATCTCTGGGGCCAACGTCCTGACTTTC.

The chain combines TRBV19 with TRBJ1-3; D call uncertain. The CDR3 spans 14 residues. V lost 5 bases, J lost 4 bases, and 12 bases lay in between. Germline CDR1 LNHDA, CDR2 SQIVND (reference sequence). In nucleotides, the CDR3 is TGTGCCAGTAGTGACCTAGTCGGGGGAAACACCATATATTTT. This encodes CASSDLVGGNTIYF.

The genes are TRBV12-3 or TRBV12-4 and TRBJ2-7; D uncertain. The CDR3 runs to 13 residues. V was shortened by 3 bases and J by 4 bases, with 10 bases between the two germline ends. CDR3 sequence: CASSFLENYEQYF. The CDR3 region has the DNA TGTGCCAGCAGTTTTCTAGAAAATTACGAGCAGTACTTC.

The table lists this clone with a count of one. V gene TRBV14 combines with J gene TRBJ1-4; D is unresolved. Germline CDR1 SGHDN, CDR2 FVKESK. V lost 2 bases, J lost 4 bases, and 8 bases lay in between. The CDR3 is made up of 14 amino acids. The CDR3 region has the DNA TGTGCCAGCAGCCAACTACAGTATAATGAAAAACTGTTTTTT. Its translation is CASSQLQYNEKLFF.

V is TRBV5-6 and J is TRBJ1-3; D not resolved. This CDR3 has 16 amino acids. Trimming pared 0 bases from V and 0 bases from J, leaving 10 bases between. In germline, CDR1 is SGHDT, CDR2 YYEEEE. The CDR3 sequence is CASSLVQHDSGNTIYF. DNA of the CDR3: TGTGCCAGCAGCTTGGTACAGCATGACTCTGGAAACACCATATATTTT.

This rearrangement joins TRBV2 to TRBJ2-1; tentatively, D is TRBD1 (6 bases). V was clipped by 8 bases and J by 3 bases, with 8 bases between them. CDR3 length equals 12 residues. Germline CDR1 SNHLY, CDR2 FYNNEI. CDR3 loop: CASLDSYNEQFF. CDR3 coding DNA: TGTGCCAGCCTGGACAGCTACAATGAGCAGTTCTTC.

This clone has just a few counts. The chain combines TRBV7-2 with TRBJ2-1; weak D call: TRBD1 (5 bases). This CDR3 is built from 14 residues. Between the trimmed V and J ends, which lost 4 bases and 4 bases, there was a span of 11 bases. In germline, CDR1 is SGHTA, CDR2 FQGNSA. The CDR3 sequence: CASSSTTEYNEQFF. CDR3 nucleotides: TGTGCCAGCAGCTCTACGACAGAATACAATGAGCAGTTCTTC. Together with reference TRBV7-2 and TRBJ2-1, the CDR3 gives the full variable domain: GAGVSQSPSNKVTEKGKDVELRCDPISGHTALYWYRQSLGQGLEFLIYFQGNSAPDKSGLPSDRFSAERTGGSVSTLTIQRTQQEDSAVYLCASSSTTEYNEQFFGPGTRLTVL.

This chain links TRBV14 with TRBJ2-1; 7 bases line up with TRBD1. This CDR3 has 16 residues. Germline assignment: CDR1 SGHDN and CDR2 FVKESK. V shed 0 bases and J 4 bases; nucleotides not matched to a gene: 6. This chain's CDR3 is CASSQDRGQFYNEQFF. The CDR3 region has the DNA TGTGCCAGCAGCCAAGACCGGGGACAGTTTTACAATGAGCAGTTCTTC. Supplemented by reference TRBV14 and TRBJ2-1, the full variable domain reads EAGVTQFPSHSVIEKGQTVTLRCDPISGHDNLYWYRRVMGKEIKFLLHFVKESKQDESGMPNNRFLAERTGGTYSTLKVQPAELEDSGVYFCASSQDRGQFYNEQFFGPGTRLTVL.

The CDR3 sequence is CSVSVTGGGADTQYF. In DNA form, the CDR3 reads TGCAGCGTTTCAGTGACCGGGGGGGGCGCAGATACGCAGTATTTT. This rearrangement joins TRBV29-1 to TRBJ2-3; 8 bases line up with TRBD2. Germline values: CDR1 SQVTM, CDR2 ANQGSEA. V shed 5 bases, J shed 4 bases, and the junction held 11 bases outside the gene matches. The CDR3 extends over 15 amino acids.

The genes are TRBV6-2 or TRBV6-3 and TRBJ2-7; TRBD1 might be the D (5 bases). Per germline, CDR1 MNHEY and CDR2 SVGEGT. There are 17 residues in the CDR3. Trimming pared 0 bases from V and 0 bases from J, leaving 15 bases between. CDR3 loop: CASSYSKSYDSSYEQYF. The CDR3 bases are TGTGCCAGCAGTTACTCGAAATCATATGACAGCTCCTACGAGCAGTACTTC.

The V call is TRBV27, the J call TRBJ1-6; D uncertain. Deletions cut 2 bases from V and 10 bases from J, with 9 bases between. From germline, CDR1 is MNHEY and CDR2 SMNVEV (reference sequence). The CDR3 totals 13 residues. For the CDR3, the DNA is TGTGCCAGCAGTTTAAATGCAGAATCACCCCTCCACTTT. It translates to CASSLNAESPLHF.

The genes are TRBV7-2 and TRBJ2-7, with D possibly TRBD1 on 6 matching bases. The CDR3 consists of 15 residues. Between the trimmed V and J ends, which lost 1 base and 3 bases, there was a span of 13 bases. Germline V gene data show CDR1 as SGHTA and CDR2 as FQGNSA. Here the CDR3 reads CASSLVWTANYEQYF. CDR3 sequence (DNA): TGTGCCAGCAGCTTAGTTTGGACAGCCAACTACGAGCAGTACTTC.

This rearrangement joins TRBV7-3 to TRBJ2-3; 7 bases align to TRBD1. The CDR3 runs to 15 residues. With 5 bases clipped from V and 0 bases from J, the junction kept 5 bases outside the gene matches. Germline assignment: CDR1 SGHTA and CDR2 FQGTGA. The chain's CDR3 is CASSPSQGSTDTQYF. CDR3 nucleotides: TGTGCCAGCAGCCCATCACAGGGGAGCACAGATACGCAGTATTTT.

The chain recombines TRBV4-3 with TRBJ1-1; no clear D. The V end lost 0 bases, the J end lost 1 base, and 9 bases lay between the germline ends. Per the germline V gene, CDR1 is LGHNA and CDR2 is YSLEER. CDR3 length: 15 amino acids. CDR3 residues: CASSQEISGNTEAFF. CDR3 coding DNA: TGCGCCAGCAGCCAAGAAATTTCCGGGAACACTGAAGCTTTCTTT.

This chain connects TRBV7-8 to TRBJ1-5; a weak D match, TRBD1 (5 bases). Trimming pared 5 bases from V and 7 bases from J, leaving 12 bases between. CDR1 and CDR2 (germline): SGHVS, FQNEAQ. The CDR3 consists of 13 residues. CDR3 bases: TGTGCCAGCAGCCCTCTGGGACTGCAGCCCCAGCATTTT. Translating gives CASSPLGLQPQHF.

This chain uses TRBV5-1 with TRBJ1-2; maybe TRBD1 (6 bases). Germline V lookup: CDR1 SGHRS, CDR2 YFSETQ. CDR3 size: 14 residues. V gave up 2 bases and J gave up 8 bases, with 16 bases separating them. CDR3 loop: CASSLGRGFSGYTF. The CDR3 region has the DNA TGCGCCAGCAGCTTAGGGAGGGGGTTTAGCGGCTACACCTTC.

The gene calls are TRBV30 and TRBJ1-4; 9 bases agree with TRBD1. Germline lookup yields CDR1 GTSNPN and CDR2 SVGIG (reference sequence). V trimming: 1 base; J trimming: 7 bases; junction bases outside the gene matches: 4. The CDR3 has 14 residues. CDR3 loop: CAWSGGQGFEKLFF. CDR3 DNA: TGTGCCTGGAGTGGGGGACAGGGCTTTGAAAAACTGTTTTTT. The whole variable domain, filled in from reference TRBV30 and TRBJ1-4, reads SQTIHQWPATLVQPVGSPLSLECTVEGTSNPNLYWYRQAAGRGLQLLFYSVGIGQISSEVPQNLSASRPQDRQFILSSKKLLLSDSGFYLCAWSGGQGFEKLFFGSGTQLSVL.

This clone appeared a single time. The same CDR3 can be traced to other DNA sequences in this sample. This chain joins TRBV19 and TRBJ2-7, with D possibly TRBD1 on 5 matching bases. The V gene's germline CDR1 is LNHDA and CDR2 SQIVND (reference sequence). Trimming cost V 3 bases and J 3 bases, with 9 bases left between them. The CDR3 length is 13 residues. CDR3: CASSIGQGYEQYF. CDR3 bases: TGTGCCAGTAGTATCGGGCAGGGCTACGAGCAGTACTTC.

The V gene is TRBV7-2, the J gene TRBJ2-3; 7 positions match TRBD1. The V and J ends lost 4 bases and 2 bases, in that order; junction bases with no gene match: 9. This CDR3 region has 16 residues. The germline CDR1 and CDR2 sequences are SGHTA and FQGNSA. CDR3 residues: CASSSPSTGPTDTQYF. CDR3 in DNA: TGTGCCAGCAGCTCTCCTTCGACAGGGCCCACAGATACGCAGTATTTT. Variable domain in full (rest from reference TRBV7-2 and TRBJ2-3): GAGVSQSPSNKVTEKGKDVELRCDPISGHTALYWYRQSLGQGLEFLIYFQGNSAPDKSGLPSDRFSAERTGGSVSTLTIQRTQQEDSAVYLCASSSPSTGPTDTQYFGPGTRLTVL.

V gene TRBV3-1 (or the pseudogene TRBV3-2) combines with J gene TRBJ1-1; weak D call: TRBD1 (5 bases). Trimming took 7 bases from V and 2 from J, leaving 17 bases between them. The CDR3 covers 15 residues. Germline V gives CDR1 LGHDT, CDR2 YNNKEL (reference sequence). Here the CDR3 reads CASMKDTARNTEAFF. The CDR3 nucleotides read TGTGCCAGCATGAAGGACACTGCAAGAAACACTGAAGCTTTCTTT.

V is TRBV3-1 (or the pseudogene TRBV3-2) and J is TRBJ2-5; D is unresolved. V was clipped by 3 bases and J by 4 bases, with 12 bases between them. The CDR3 length is 14 residues. Germline lookup yields CDR1 LGHDT and CDR2 YNNKEL (reference sequence). The CDR3 sequence: CASSHSGSRETQYF. Here the CDR3 DNA reads TGTGCCAGCAGCCACTCAGGTTCGCGAGAGACCCAGTACTTC.

The CDR3 loop reads CASSEEAGSYQPQHF. Written as DNA, the CDR3 is TGTGCCAGCAGTGAAGAGGCGGGATCCTATCAGCCCCAGCATTTT. The chain uses TRBV2 and TRBJ1-5; D is unresolved. Germline CDR1 SNHLY, CDR2 FYNNEI. This CDR3 is built from 15 residues. V was cut by 1 base and J by 5 bases, with 12 bases left in between.

This chain uses TRBV3-1 (or the pseudogene TRBV3-2) with TRBJ2-3, with D maybe TRBD1 (5 bases). This CDR3 is built from 15 residues. Germline V gene lookup returns CDR1 LGHDT and CDR2 YNNKEL (reference sequence). Trimming stripped 0 bases from V and 6 bases from J, with 13 bases between. CDR3 amino acids: CASSQDEPDNDTQYF. DNA of the CDR3: TGTGCCAGCAGCCAAGATGAACCGGACAATGATACGCAGTATTTT.

The rearrangement links TRBV6-1 to TRBJ1-2, with a possible D match to TRBD1 (6 bases). Deletions cut 1 base from V and 4 bases from J, with 13 bases between. The CDR3 sequence is 15 residues long. The germline V gene has CDR1 MNHNS and CDR2 SASEGT. The CDR3 nucleotides read TGTGCCAGCAGTGAAGGGGGGAGAGGGGGCTATGGCTACACCTTC. Translated: CASSEGGRGGYGYTF.

The chain recombines TRBV7-3 with TRBJ2-1; 12 bases are a match to TRBD2. The CDR3 extends over 14 amino acids. V was clipped by 3 bases and J by 7 bases; unmatched bases: 1. Looked up from germline, CDR1 is SGHTA and CDR2 is FQGTGA. Here the CDR3 DNA reads TGTGCCAGCAGCTTCGGACTAGCGGGAAATGAGCAGTTCTTC. Translated: CASSFGLAGNEQFF.

This sequence joins TRBV24-1 and TRBJ2-7; D is undetermined. Germline V lookup: CDR1 KGHDR, CDR2 SFDVKD. CDR3 length: 11 amino acids. The ends were cut back, 5 bases at V and 5 bases at J, with 6 bases in the middle. CDR3 amino acids: CATSGENEQYF. The CDR3 nucleotides read TGTGCCACCAGTGGAGAGAACGAGCAGTACTTC.